This T cell receptor beta chain stems from a study of blood T cell repertoires in COVID-19. TCRdb's copy holds only in-frame clones and misses some; the assay was immunoSEQ multiplex PCR. The data show about 73,000 clones, approximately 80% seen once. There are 12 residues in the CDR3. CDR1 MNHEY and CDR2 SVGAGI come from the germline V gene. Deletions cut 4 bases from V and 8 bases from J, with 11 bases between. The source is a man aged 65 to 79 with COVID-19, enrolled during active disease. This chain joins TRBV6-5 and TRBJ1-2, with a weak D call TRBD1 (6 bases). The sequenced material came from peripheral blood. The CDR3 nucleotides are TGTGCCAGCAGTTTAACAGGGTTCGGCTACACCTTC. It is translated as CASSLTGFGYTF.